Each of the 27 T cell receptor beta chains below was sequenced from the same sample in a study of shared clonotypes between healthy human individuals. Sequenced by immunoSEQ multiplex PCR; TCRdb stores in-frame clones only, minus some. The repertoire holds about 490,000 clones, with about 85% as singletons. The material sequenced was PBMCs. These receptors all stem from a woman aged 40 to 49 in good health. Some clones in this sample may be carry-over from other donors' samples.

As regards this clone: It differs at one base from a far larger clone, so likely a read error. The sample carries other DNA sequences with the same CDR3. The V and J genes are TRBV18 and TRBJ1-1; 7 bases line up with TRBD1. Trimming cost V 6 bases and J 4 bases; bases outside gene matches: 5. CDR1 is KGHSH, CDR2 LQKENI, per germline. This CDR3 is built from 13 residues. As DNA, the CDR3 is TGTGCCAGCTCGCCAGGGGGGGTCACTGAAGCTTTCTTT. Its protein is CASSPGGVTEAFF.

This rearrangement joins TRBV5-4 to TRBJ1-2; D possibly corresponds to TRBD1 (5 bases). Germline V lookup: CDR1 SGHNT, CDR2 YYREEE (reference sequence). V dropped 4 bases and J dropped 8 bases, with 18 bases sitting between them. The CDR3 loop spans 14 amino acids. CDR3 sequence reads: CASSKPYRIEGYTF. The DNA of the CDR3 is TGTGCCAGCAGCAAACCCTACAGGATTGAGGGCTACACCTTC.

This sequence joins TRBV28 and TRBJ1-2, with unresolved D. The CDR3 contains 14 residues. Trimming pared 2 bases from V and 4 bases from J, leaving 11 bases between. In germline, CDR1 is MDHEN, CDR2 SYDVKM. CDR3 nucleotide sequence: TGTGCCAGCAGTTTACCCATTCGGGCCTATGGCTACACCTTC. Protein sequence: CASSLPIRAYGYTF.

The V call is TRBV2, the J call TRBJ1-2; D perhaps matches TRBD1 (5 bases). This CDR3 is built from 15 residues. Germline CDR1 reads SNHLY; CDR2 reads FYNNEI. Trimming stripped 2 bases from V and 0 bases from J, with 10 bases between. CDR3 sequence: CASSEWGGTNYGYTF. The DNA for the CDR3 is TGTGCCAGCAGTGAATGGGGGGGAACTAACTATGGCTACACCTTC.

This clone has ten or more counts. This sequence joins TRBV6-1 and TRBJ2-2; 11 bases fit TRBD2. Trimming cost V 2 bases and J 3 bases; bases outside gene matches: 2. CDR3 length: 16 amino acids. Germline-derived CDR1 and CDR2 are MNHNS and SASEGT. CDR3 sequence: CASSELAGGDTGELFF. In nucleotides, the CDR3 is TGTGCCAGCAGTGAATTAGCGGGAGGGGACACCGGGGAGCTGTTTTTT.

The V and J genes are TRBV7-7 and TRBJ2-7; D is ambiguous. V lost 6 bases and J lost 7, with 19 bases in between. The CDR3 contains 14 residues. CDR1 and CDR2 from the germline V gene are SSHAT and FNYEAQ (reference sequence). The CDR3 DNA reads TGTGCCAGCAGTCTTAGTTCGGTTTTGGGAGAGCAGTACTTC. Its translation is CASSLSSVLGEQYF.

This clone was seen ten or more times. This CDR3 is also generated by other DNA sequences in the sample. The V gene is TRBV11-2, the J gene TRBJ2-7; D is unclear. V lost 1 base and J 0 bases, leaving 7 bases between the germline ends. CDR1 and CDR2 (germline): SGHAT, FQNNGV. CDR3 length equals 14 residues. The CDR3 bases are TGTGCCAGCAGCTTAGGTGGCAGCTCCTACGAGCAGTACTTC. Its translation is CASSLGGSSYEQYF.

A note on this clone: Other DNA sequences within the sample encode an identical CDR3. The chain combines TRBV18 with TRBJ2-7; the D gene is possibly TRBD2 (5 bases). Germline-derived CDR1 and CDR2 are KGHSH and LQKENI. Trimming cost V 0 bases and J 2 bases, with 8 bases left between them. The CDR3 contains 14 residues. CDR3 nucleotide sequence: TGTGCCAGCTCACCACCGAGGGAACCCTACGAGCAGTACTTC. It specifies CASSPPREPYEQYF.

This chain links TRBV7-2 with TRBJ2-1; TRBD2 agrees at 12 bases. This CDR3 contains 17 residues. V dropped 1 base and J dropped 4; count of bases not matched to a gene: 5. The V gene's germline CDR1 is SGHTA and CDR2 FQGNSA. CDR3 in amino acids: CASSLGGTSGLYNEQFF. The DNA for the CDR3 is TGTGCCAGCAGCTTAGGAGGGACTAGCGGGCTGTACAATGAGCAGTTCTTC.

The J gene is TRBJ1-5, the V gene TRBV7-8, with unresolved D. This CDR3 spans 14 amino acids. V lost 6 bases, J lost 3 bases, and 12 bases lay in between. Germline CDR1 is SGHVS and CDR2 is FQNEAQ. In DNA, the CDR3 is TGTGCCAGCAGTAGGGCCCAGGACAATCAGCCCCAGCATTTT. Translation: CASSRAQDNQPQHF.

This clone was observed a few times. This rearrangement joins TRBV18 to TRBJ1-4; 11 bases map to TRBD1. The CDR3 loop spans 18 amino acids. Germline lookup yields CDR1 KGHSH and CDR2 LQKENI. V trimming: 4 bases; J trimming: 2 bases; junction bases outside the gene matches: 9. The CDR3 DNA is TGTGCCAGCTCACGGACCGGGACAGGGGGTGTTACTAATGAAAAACTGTTTTTT. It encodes CASSRTGTGGVTNEKLFF. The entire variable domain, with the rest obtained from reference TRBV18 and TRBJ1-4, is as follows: NAGVMQNPRHLVRRRGQEARLRCSPMKGHSHVYWYRQLPEEGLKFMVYLQKENIIDESGMPKERFSAEFPKEGPSILRIQQVVRGDSAAYFCASSRTGTGGVTNEKLFFGSGTQLSVL.

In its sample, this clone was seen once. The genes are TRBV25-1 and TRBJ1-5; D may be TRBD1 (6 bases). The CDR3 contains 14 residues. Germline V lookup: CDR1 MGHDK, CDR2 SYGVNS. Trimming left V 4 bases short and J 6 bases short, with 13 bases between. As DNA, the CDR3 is TGTGCCAGCAGTGGGCGAGGGGGTCGTCAGCCCCAGCATTTT. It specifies CASSGRGGRQPQHF.

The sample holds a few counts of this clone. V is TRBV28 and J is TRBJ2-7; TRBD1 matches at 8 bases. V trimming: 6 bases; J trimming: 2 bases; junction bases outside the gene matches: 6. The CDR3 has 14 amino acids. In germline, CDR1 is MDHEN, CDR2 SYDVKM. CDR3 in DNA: TGTGCCAGCAGACAGCGGACAGGGACCTACGAGCAGTACTTC. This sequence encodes CASRQRTGTYEQYF.

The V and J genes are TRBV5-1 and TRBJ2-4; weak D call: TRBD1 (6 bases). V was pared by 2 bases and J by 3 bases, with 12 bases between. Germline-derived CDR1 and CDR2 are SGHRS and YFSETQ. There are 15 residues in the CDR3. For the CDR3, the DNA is TGCGCCAGCAGCTTTGGGGACACCCGCAAAAACATTCAGTACTTC. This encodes CASSFGDTRKNIQYF.

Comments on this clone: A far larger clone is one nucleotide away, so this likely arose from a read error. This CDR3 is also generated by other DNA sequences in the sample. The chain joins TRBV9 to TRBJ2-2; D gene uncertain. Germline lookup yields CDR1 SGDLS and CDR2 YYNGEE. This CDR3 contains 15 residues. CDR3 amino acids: CASSRWGTNTGELFF. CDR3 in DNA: TGTGCCAGCAGCCGGTGGGGAACGAACACCGGAGAGCTGTTTTTT. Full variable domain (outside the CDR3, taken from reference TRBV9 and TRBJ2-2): DSGVTQTPKHLITATGQRVTLRCSPRSGDLSVYWYQQSLDQGLQFLIQYYNGEERAKGNILERFSAQQFPDLHSELNLSSLELGDSALYFCASSRWGTNTGELFFGEGSRLTVL.

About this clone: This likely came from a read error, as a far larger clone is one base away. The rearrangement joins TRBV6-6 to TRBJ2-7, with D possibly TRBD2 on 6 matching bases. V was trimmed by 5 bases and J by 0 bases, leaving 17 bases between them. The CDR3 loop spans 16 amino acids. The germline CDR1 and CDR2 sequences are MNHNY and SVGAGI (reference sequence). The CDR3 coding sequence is TGTGCCAGCAGTAGTGACCCTAGCGACTACTCCTACGAGCAGTACTTC. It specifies CASSSDPSDYSYEQYF.

CDR3 region: CASSGGASALHLSYEQYF. CDR3 nucleotides: TGTGCCAGCAGTGGAGGGGCGTCGGCCTTGCATTTGTCCTACGAGCAGTACTTC. This chain connects TRBV6-4 to TRBJ2-7; D possibly matches TRBD1 or TRBD2 (5 bases each). V shed 4 bases and J shed 1 base, with 23 bases lying between them. The V gene's germline CDR1 is MRHNA and CDR2 SNTAGT. CDR3 length: 18 amino acids.

The CDR3 spells CASSQVSLADYNEQFF. Here the CDR3 DNA reads TGCGCCAGCAGCCAAGTCTCCCTAGCGGACTACAATGAGCAGTTCTTC. V usage is TRBV4-3 and J usage is TRBJ2-1; 7 bases are a match to TRBD2. V was clipped by 1 base and J by 3 bases; unmatched bases: 6. The CDR3 is 16 residues long. Germline V gene data show CDR1 as LGHNA and CDR2 as YSLEER.

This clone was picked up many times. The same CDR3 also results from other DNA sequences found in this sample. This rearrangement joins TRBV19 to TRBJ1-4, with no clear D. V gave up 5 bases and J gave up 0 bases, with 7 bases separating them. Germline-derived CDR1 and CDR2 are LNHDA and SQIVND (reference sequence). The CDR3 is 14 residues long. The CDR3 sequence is CASSLMATNEKLFF. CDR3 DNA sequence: TGTGCCAGTAGTCTGATGGCAACTAATGAAAAACTGTTTTTT.

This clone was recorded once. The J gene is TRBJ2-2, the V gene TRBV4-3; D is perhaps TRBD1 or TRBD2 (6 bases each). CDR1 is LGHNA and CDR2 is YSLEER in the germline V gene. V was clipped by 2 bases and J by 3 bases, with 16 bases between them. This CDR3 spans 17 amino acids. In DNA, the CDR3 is TGCGCCAGCAGCCAAACTAAGGGGGGACCTCACACCGGGGAGCTGTTTTTT. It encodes CASSQTKGGPHTGELFF.

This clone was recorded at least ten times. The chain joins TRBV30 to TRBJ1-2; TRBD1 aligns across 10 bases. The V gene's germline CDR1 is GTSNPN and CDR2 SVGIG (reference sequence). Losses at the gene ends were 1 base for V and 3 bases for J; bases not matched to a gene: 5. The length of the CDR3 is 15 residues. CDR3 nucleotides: TGTGCCTGGAGTGGCCTAGGGACAGGGGACTATGGCTACACCTTC. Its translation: CAWSGLGTGDYGYTF.

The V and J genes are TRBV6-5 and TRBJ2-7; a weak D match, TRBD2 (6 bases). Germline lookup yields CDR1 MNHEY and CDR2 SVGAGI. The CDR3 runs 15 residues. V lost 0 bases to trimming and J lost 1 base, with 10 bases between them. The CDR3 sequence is CASSYSYGGSYEQYF. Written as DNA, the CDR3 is TGTGCCAGCAGTTACTCCTACGGAGGGTCCTACGAGCAGTACTTC.

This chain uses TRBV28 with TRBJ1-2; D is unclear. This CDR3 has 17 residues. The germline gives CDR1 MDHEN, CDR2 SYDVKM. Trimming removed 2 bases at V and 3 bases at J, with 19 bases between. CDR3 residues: CASSLPAGEAFDYGYTF. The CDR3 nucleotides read TGTGCCAGCAGTTTACCCGCTGGGGAGGCCTTCGACTATGGCTACACCTTC.

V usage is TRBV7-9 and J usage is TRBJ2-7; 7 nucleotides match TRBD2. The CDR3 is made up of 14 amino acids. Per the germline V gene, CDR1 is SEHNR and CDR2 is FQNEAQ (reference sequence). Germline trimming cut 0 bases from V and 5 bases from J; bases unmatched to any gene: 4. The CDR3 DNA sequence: TGTGCCAGCAGCTTAGCGCGACTAGCCCACGAGCAGTACTTC. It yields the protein CASSLARLAHEQYF.

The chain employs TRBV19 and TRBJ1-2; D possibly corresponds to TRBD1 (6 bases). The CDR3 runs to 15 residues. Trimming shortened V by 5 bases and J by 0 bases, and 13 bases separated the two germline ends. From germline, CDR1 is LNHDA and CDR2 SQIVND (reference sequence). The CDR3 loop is CASSLGATANYGYTF. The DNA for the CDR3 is TGTGCCAGTAGTTTGGGGGCAACCGCTAACTATGGCTACACCTTC.

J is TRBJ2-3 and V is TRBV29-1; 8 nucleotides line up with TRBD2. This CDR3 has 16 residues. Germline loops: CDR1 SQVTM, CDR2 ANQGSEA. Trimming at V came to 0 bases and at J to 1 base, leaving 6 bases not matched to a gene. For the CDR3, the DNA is TGCAGCGTTGAAGATTGGCTAGCGGGCCGCACAGATACGCAGTATTTT. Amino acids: CSVEDWLAGRTDTQYF.

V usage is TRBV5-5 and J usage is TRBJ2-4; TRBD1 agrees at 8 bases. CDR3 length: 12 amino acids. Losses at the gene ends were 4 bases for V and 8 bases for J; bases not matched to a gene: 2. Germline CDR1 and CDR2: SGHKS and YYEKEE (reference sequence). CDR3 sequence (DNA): TGTGCCAGCAGCCCGACAGGGGACATTCAGTACTTC. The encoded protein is CASSPTGDIQYF.